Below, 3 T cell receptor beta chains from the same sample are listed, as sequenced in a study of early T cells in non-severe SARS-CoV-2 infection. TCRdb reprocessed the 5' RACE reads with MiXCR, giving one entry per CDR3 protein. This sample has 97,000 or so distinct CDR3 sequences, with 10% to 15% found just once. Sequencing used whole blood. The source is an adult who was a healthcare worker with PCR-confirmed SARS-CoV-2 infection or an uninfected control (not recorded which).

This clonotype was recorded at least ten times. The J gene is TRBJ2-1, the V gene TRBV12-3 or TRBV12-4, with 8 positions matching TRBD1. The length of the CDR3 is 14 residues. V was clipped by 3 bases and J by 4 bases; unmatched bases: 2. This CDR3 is CASSLTGVYNEQFF. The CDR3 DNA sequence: TGTGCCAGCAGTTTGACAGGGGTATACAATGAGCAGTTCTTC.

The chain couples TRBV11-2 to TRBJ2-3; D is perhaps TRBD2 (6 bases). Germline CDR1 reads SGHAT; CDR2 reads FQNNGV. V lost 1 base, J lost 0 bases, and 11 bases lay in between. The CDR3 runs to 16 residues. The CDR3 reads CASSLGTGTSTDTQYF. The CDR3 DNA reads TGTGCCAGCAGCTTAGGGACCGGGACTAGCACAGATACGCAGTATTTT.

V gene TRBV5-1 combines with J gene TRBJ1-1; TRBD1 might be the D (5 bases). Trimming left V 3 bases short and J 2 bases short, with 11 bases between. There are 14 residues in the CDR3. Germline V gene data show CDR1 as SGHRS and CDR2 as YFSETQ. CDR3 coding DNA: TGCGCCAGCAGCTGGGGCAGCGAAAACACTGAAGCTTTCTTT. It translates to CASSWGSENTEAFF.